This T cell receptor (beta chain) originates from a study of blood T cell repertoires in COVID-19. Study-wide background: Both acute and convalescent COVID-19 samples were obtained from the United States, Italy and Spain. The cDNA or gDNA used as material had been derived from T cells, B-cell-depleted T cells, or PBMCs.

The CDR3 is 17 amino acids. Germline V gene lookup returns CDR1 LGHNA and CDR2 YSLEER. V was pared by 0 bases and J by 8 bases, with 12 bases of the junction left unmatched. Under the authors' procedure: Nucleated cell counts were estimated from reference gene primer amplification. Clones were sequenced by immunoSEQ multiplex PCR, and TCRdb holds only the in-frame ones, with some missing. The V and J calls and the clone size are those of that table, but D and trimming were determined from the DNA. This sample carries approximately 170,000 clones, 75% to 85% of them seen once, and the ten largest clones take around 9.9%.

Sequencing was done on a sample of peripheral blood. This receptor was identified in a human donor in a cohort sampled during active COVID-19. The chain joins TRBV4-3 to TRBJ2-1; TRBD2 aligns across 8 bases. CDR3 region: CASSQEGRGVSGHEQFF. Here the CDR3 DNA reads TGCGCCAGCAGCCAAGAAGGGCGGGGGGTCTCCGGGCATGAGCAGTTCTTC.